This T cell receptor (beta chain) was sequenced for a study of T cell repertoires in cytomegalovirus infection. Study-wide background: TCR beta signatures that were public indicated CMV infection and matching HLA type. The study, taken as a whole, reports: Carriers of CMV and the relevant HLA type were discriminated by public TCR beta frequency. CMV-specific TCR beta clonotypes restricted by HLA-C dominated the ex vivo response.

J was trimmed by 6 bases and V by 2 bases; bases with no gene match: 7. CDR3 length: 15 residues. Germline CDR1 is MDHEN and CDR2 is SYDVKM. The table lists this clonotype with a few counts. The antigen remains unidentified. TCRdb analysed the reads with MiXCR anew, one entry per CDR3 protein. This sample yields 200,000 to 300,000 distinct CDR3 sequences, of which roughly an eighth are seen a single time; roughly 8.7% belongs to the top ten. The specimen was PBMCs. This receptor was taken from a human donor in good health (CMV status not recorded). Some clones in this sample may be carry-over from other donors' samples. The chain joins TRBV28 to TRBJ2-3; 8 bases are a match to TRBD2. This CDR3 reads CASSLGAGGRDTQYF. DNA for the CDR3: TGTGCCAGCAGTTTAGGGGCGGGAGGCCGGGATACGCAGTATTTT.